The present T cell receptor (beta chain) was sequenced within a study of cytomegalovirus exposure and HLA in healthy donors. Amplification used 60 Vbeta primers and 13 Jbeta primers. Data came from immunoSEQ multiplex PCR; TCRdb stores just in-frame clones and leaves some out. The sample includes roughly 110,000 clones, roughly 80% of them seen just once. In its sample, this clone was seen once. The CDR3 runs to 14 residues. V shed 4 bases, J shed 5 bases, and the junction held 7 bases outside the gene matches. Germline V gene data show CDR1 as SGDLS and CDR2 as YYNGEE. The rearrangement links TRBV9 to TRBJ1-1; 8 nucleotides align to TRBD1. The sequenced material came from PBMCs. The source is a man aged 30 to 45 in good health and CMV-seropositive. The DNA for the CDR3 is TGTGCCAGCAGCCCGAGGACAGGGTTGACTGAAGCTTTCTTT. Translated, it gives CASSPRTGLTEAFF.